Listed below are T cell receptor beta chains from one sample, sequenced in a study of blood T cell repertoires in COVID-19. The protocol was immunoSEQ multiplex PCR, while the TCRdb copy is restricted to in-frame clones and leaves out a portion. Of about 270,000 clones listed, approximately 90% are singletons. The specimen sequenced was PBMCs or T cells enriched from blood (not recorded which). These receptor sequences come from a woman aged 40 to 50 with acute COVID-19. Both conserved end residues are part of each CDR3. The D gene is left open where the match is weak. Size is omitted from some rows. Given values are once, few, many or a class for expanded clones.

length: 13; D: .; V: TRBV12-3/TRBV12-4; J: TRBJ2-5; size: .; CDR3: CASSLRVPGTQYF; DNA: TGTGCCAGCAGTTTACGAGTACCGGGGACCCAGTACTTC
length: 13; D: TRBD1; V: TRBV5-4; J: TRBJ1-1; size: .; CDR3: CASSVTGGTEAFF; DNA: TGTGCCAGCAGCGTGACAGGGGGCACTGAAGCTTTCTTT
length: 12; D: .; V: TRBV28; J: TRBJ1-1; size: .; CDR3: CASSLLNTEAFF; DNA: TGTGCCAGCAGCCTCCTGAACACTGAAGCTTTCTTT
length: 15; D: TRBD2; V: TRBV29-1; J: TRBJ2-1; size: .; CDR3: CSVEGGRGSSYEQFF; DNA: TGCAGCGTTGAAGGAGGGAGGGGATCAAGTTATGAGCAGTTCTTC
length: 14; D: TRBD1; V: TRBV28; J: TRBJ1-1; size: .; CDR3: CASPPNRGNTEAFF; DNA: TGTGCCAGCCCTCCAAACAGGGGGAACACTGAAGCTTTCTTT
length: 15; D: .; V: TRBV6-5; J: TRBJ1-4; size: once; CDR3: CASIGAHATNEKLFF; DNA: TGTGCCAGCATCGGAGCTCACGCAACTAATGAAAAACTGTTTTTT
length: 15; D: TRBD1; V: TRBV28; J: TRBJ1-4; size: once; CDR3: CASRNGQVWGEKLFF; DNA: TGTGCCAGCAGAAATGGACAGGTCTGGGGTGAAAAACTGTTTTTT
length: 15; D: TRBD1; V: TRBV2; J: TRBJ1-5; size: .; CDR3: CASSWGQGAYQPQHF; DNA: TGTGCCAGCAGTTGGGGGCAGGGGGCTTATCAGCCCCAGCATTTT
length: 14; D: .; V: TRBV5-1; J: TRBJ2-2; size: .; CDR3: CASTDNTGSGELFF; DNA: TGCGCCAGCACGGATAATACAGGGTCGGGGGAGCTGTTTTTT
length: 17; D: TRBD1; V: TRBV4-1; J: TRBJ1-2; size: .; CDR3: CASSQDSGTGTNYGYTF; DNA: TGCGCCAGCAGCCAAGATTCCGGGACAGGAACTAACTATGGCTACACCTTC
length: 15; D: TRBD2; V: TRBV10-3; J: TRBJ2-2; size: .; CDR3: CAIGRASVGTGELFF; DNA: TGTGCCATCGGGAGGGCTAGCGTGGGCACCGGGGAGCTGTTTTTT
length: 16; D: TRBD1; V: TRBV7-2; J: TRBJ1-1; size: .; CDR3: CASSLTPGTGNTEAFF; DNA: TGTGCCAGCAGCTTAACCCCTGGGACAGGAAACACTGAAGCTTTCTTT
length: 16; D: TRBD1; V: TRBV7-6; J: TRBJ2-5; size: .; CDR3: CASSSVYRGSQETQYF; DNA: TGTGCCAGCAGCTCAGTCTACAGGGGTTCCCAAGAGACCCAGTACTTC
length: 15; D: .; V: TRBV11-2; J: TRBJ1-6; size: .; CDR3: CASSITLLRSSPLHF; DNA: TGTGCCAGCAGCATTACGCTCCTCCGGAGTTCACCCCTCCACTTT
length: 15; D: .; V: TRBV28; J: TRBJ2-7; size: .; CDR3: CASSLSFSRQGEQYF; DNA: TGTGCCAGCAGTTTATCCTTCTCCCGACAAGGCGAGCAGTACTTC
length: 15; D: .; V: TRBV6-5; J: TRBJ1-4; size: .; CDR3: CASSYGGAVNEKLFF; DNA: TGTGCCAGCAGTTACGGCGGGGCCGTTAATGAAAAACTGTTTTTT
length: 15; D: .; V: TRBV28; J: TRBJ1-5; size: .; CDR3: CASSSDKYSNQPQHF; DNA: TGTGCCAGCAGCTCGGACAAGTATAGCAATCAGCCCCAGCATTTT
length: 15; D: TRBD1; V: TRBV6-5; J: TRBJ1-1; size: .; CDR3: CASSPWDRGGTEAFF; DNA: TGTGCCAGCAGCCCCTGGGACAGGGGTGGCACTGAAGCTTTCTTT
length: 13; D: .; V: TRBV10-3; J: TRBJ1-6; size: .; CDR3: CAISEGQNSPLHF; DNA: TGTGCCATCAGTGAGGGACAGAATTCACCCCTCCACTTT
length: 16; D: .; V: TRBV5-6; J: TRBJ2-5; size: .; CDR3: CASSLIGSQGQETQYF; DNA: TGTGCCAGCAGCTTGATCGGGTCCCAGGGACAAGAGACCCAGTACTTC
length: 15; D: TRBD2; V: TRBV11-3; J: TRBJ2-1; size: .; CDR3: CASSVGTSGYNEQFF; DNA: TGTGCCAGCAGCGTCGGGACTAGCGGTTACAATGAGCAGTTCTTC
length: 13; D: TRBD1; V: TRBV30; J: TRBJ1-2; size: .; CDR3: CAWRSRGHDGYTF; DNA: TGTGCCTGGAGGTCCAGGGGGCACGATGGCTACACCTTC
length: 12; D: .; V: TRBV24-1; J: TRBJ1-2; size: .; CDR3: CATSDFQGGYTF; DNA: TGTGCCACCAGTGATTTTCAGGGTGGCTACACCTTC
length: 15; D: TRBD1; V: TRBV19; J: TRBJ1-6; size: .; CDR3: CASREQGKLNSPLHF; DNA: TGTGCCAGTAGGGAACAGGGGAAGCTTAATTCACCCCTCCACTTT
length: 15; D: TRBD1; V: TRBV7-2; J: TRBJ1-2; size: .; CDR3: CASSLVPGGIDGYTF; DNA: TGTGCCAGCAGCTTAGTGCCAGGGGGTATAGATGGCTACACCTTC
length: 13; D: .; V: TRBV6-6; J: TRBJ2-2; size: .; CDR3: CASRIMNTGELFF; DNA: TGTGCCAGCAGAATTATGAACACCGGGGAGCTGTTTTTT
length: 15; D: .; V: TRBV19; J: TRBJ1-4; size: .; CDR3: CASRWGGGANEKLFF; DNA: TGTGCCAGTAGATGGGGGGGAGGGGCTAATGAAAAACTGTTTTTT
length: 12; D: .; V: TRBV29-1; J: TRBJ2-3; size: .; CDR3: CSVELDSNTQYF; DNA: TGCAGCGTTGAGTTAGACTCGAATACGCAGTATTTT
length: 15; D: .; V: TRBV19; J: TRBJ1-3; size: .; CDR3: CATKDILRSGNTIYF; DNA: TGTGCCACCAAGGACATCCTACGCTCTGGAAACACCATATATTTT
length: 17; D: .; V: TRBV10-1; J: TRBJ1-1; size: .; CDR3: CASSEPGGGPKNTEAFF; DNA: TGCGCCAGCAGTGAGCCGGGGGGGGGACCAAAGAACACTGAAGCTTTCTTT
length: 13; D: .; V: TRBV19; J: TRBJ1-2; size: .; CDR3: CASSITGRIGYTF; DNA: TGTGCCAGTAGTATAACAGGGAGAATTGGCTACACCTTC
length: 13; D: TRBD2; V: TRBV19; J: TRBJ2-7; size: .; CDR3: CASSTGEGNEQYF; DNA: TGTGCCAGTAGTACGGGGGAGGGGAACGAGCAGTACTTC
length: 14; D: .; V: TRBV2; J: TRBJ1-2; size: .; CDR3: CASRDSRSNYGYTF; DNA: TGTGCCAGCAGGGACAGTAGGAGCAACTATGGCTACACCTTC
length: 17; D: .; V: TRBV15; J: TRBJ2-3; size: .; CDR3: CATSSPGWGRGSDTQYF; DNA: TGTGCCACCAGCAGCCCAGGGTGGGGGAGGGGGTCAGATACGCAGTATTTT
length: 15; D: .; V: TRBV4-3; J: TRBJ2-1; size: .; CDR3: CASSQAASKHNEQFF; DNA: TGCGCCAGCAGCCAAGCGGCTAGTAAACACAATGAGCAGTTCTTC
length: 11; D: TRBD1; V: TRBV29-1; J: TRBJ1-1; size: .; CDR3: CSASDRTEAFF; DNA: TGCAGCGCATCGGACAGGACTGAAGCTTTCTTT
length: 11; D: .; V: TRBV19; J: TRBJ2-2; size: .; CDR3: CASSTGGELFF; DNA: TGTGCCAGTTCGACAGGCGGGGAGCTGTTTTTT
length: 16; D: TRBD1; V: TRBV7-2; J: TRBJ2-1; size: .; CDR3: CASSSFDRGRLNEQFF; DNA: TGTGCCAGCAGCTCCTTTGACAGGGGTAGGCTCAATGAGCAGTTCTTC
length: 15; D: TRBD2; V: TRBV7-2; J: TRBJ2-7; size: .; CDR3: CASSLHGTSGGAVYF; DNA: TGTGCCAGCAGCTTACACGGGACTAGCGGGGGGGCTGTGTACTTC
length: 20; D: .; V: TRBV21-1; J: TRBJ2-2; size: .; CDR3: CASSKGLLELAGDSGGELFF; DNA: TGTGCCAGCAGCAAAGGTCTGCTGGAACTAGCGGGGGACTCGGGCGGGGAGCTGTTTTTT
length: 14; D: .; V: TRBV24-1; J: TRBJ1-2; size: .; CDR3: CATSDWTTTWGYTF; DNA: TGTGCCACCAGTGATTGGACAACAACGTGGGGCTACACCTTC
length: 15; D: .; V: TRBV4-3; J: TRBJ2-7; size: .; CDR3: CASSPGVAGTLEQYF; DNA: TGCGCCAGCAGCCCCGGGGTAGCCGGAACCCTTGAGCAGTACTTC
length: 14; D: TRBD1; V: TRBV5-6; J: TRBJ2-7; size: .; CDR3: CASSWGQPPYEQYF; DNA: TGTGCCAGCAGCTGGGGACAGCCACCCTACGAGCAGTACTTC
length: 15; D: .; V: TRBV28; J: TRBJ1-5; size: .; CDR3: CASLNARGGNQPQHF; DNA: TGTGCCAGCCTGAATGCGCGGGGTGGCAATCAGCCCCAGCATTTT
length: 15; D: TRBD2; V: TRBV7-2; J: TRBJ2-1; size: once; CDR3: CASSLAGGLGNEQFF; DNA: TGTGCCAGCAGCTTAGCGGGAGGGTTAGGCAATGAGCAGTTCTTC
length: 15; D: .; V: TRBV19; J: TRBJ2-2; size: .; CDR3: CASSISGTNTGELFF; DNA: TGTGCCAGTAGTATCTCGGGGACGAACACCGGGGAGCTGTTTTTT